This T cell receptor beta chain emerged from a study of blood T cell repertoires in COVID-19. Study-wide background: COVID-19 samples from acute and convalescent phases originated in the United States, Italy and Spain.

The CDR3 length is 13 residues. Trimming took off 3 bases at V and 3 bases at J, with 8 bases between the two ends. Original handling: Estimated nucleated cell counts came from reference gene primer amplification. The repertoire was sequenced with immunoSEQ multiplex PCR; TCRdb's copy has only in-frame clones and lacks some. V and J calls and clone size are copied from that table; D and trimming were computed from the DNA. The sample holds 45,000 to 60,000 clones, just under 80% seen once. This receptor was taken from a human donor with active or convalescent COVID-19. The donor label of this sample is uncertain. The sequenced sample was peripheral blood. The V call is TRBV12-3 or TRBV12-4, the J call TRBJ1-1, with D uncertain. DNA for the CDR3: TGTGCCAGCAGTTTGAGGAGGGACACTGAAGCTTTCTTT. Amino acid sequence: CASSLRRDTEAFF.